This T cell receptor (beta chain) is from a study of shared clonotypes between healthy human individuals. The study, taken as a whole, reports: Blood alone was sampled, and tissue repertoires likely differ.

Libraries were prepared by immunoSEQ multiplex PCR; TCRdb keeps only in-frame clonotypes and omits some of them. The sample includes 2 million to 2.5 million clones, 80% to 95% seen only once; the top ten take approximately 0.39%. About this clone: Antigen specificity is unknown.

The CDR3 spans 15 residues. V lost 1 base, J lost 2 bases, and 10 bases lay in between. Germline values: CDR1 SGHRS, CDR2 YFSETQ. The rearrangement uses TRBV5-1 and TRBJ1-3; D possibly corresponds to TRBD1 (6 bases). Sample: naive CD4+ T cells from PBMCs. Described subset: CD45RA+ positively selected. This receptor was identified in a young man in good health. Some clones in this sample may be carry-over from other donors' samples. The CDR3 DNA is TGCGCCAGCAGCTTGAGTTGGGACACTGGAAACACCATATATTTT. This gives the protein CASSLSWDTGNTIYF.